This is a list of T cell receptor beta chains from one sample in a study of blood T cell repertoires in COVID-19. TCRdb's table, derived via immunoSEQ multiplex PCR, lists solely in-frame clones and lacks some. The sample has 140,000 to 150,000 clones; around 84% are singletons. The sequencing input was peripheral blood. The receptors here all came from a human donor in a cohort sampled during active COVID-19. CDR3s include the opening cysteine and the closing phenylalanine or tryptophan. D genes are given only for firm matches. Rows may omit the clone size; those that give it use once, few, many or a size class.

>TRBD1|TRBV11-3|NA|TRBJ1-2
TGTGCCAGCAGTAAGGGAGCAGGGGGTGGCTATGGCTACACCTTC
CASSKGAGGGYGYTF
>TRBD1|TRBV5-1|NA|TRBJ2-5
TGCGCCAGCAGCTTGTCCCCCACAGGGGAAGCAGAGACCCAGTACTTC
CASSLSPTGEAETQYF
>NA|TRBV27|NA|TRBJ1-2
TGTGCCAGCAGTCCCCACCTGGCAGCGGCCAACCCGTATGGCTACACCTTC
CASSPHLAAANPYGYTF
>TRBD1|TRBV18|NA|TRBJ2-2
TGTGCCAGCTCACCACCGGGACAGGGATACTGGAACACCGGGGAGCTGTTTTTT
CASSPPGQGYWNTGELFF
>NA|TRBV7-2|NA|TRBJ1-2
TGTGCCAGCAGCTTAGGCGGCAGCTATGGCTACACCTTC
CASSLGGSYGYTF
>NA|TRBV7-8|NA|TRBJ1-2
TGTGCCAGCAGCACCACCGGTCTGAGCTACACCTTC
CASSTTGLSYTF
>NA|TRBV10-3|NA|TRBJ2-1
TGTGCCATCGGCGAGGGAACACACAATGAGCAGTTCTTC
CAIGEGTHNEQFF
>NA|TRBV3-1/TRBV3-2|NA|TRBJ2-3
TGTGCCAGCAGCCCATCGGGGGTCCCAGATACGCAGTATTTT
CASSPSGVPDTQYF
>NA|TRBV6-1|NA|TRBJ2-1
TGTGCCAGCAGTGATCCTGACAGGAAGGAGCAGTTCTTC
CASSDPDRKEQFF
>NA|TRBV9|NA|TRBJ1-6
TGTGCCAGCAGCGTAGACCTATCTAATTCACCCCTCCACTTT
CASSVDLSNSPLHF
>TRBD1|TRBV2|NA|TRBJ1-1
TGTGCCAGCACACTGGGACAGGGGATAATGAACACTGAAGCTTTCTTT
CASTLGQGIMNTEAFF
>NA|TRBV6-5|once|TRBJ1-3
TGTGCCAGCAGTTACTCGGGGGGGTCTGGAAACACCATATATTTT
CASSYSGGSGNTIYF
>NA|TRBV7-6|NA|TRBJ2-7
TGTGCCAGCAGCTTAAGTGGTCGGGACGAGCAGTACTTC
CASSLSGRDEQYF
>TRBD1|TRBV18|NA|TRBJ1-1
TGTGCCAGCTCACTCAGGACAGGGGCGGGAGCTGAAGCTTTCTTT
CASSLRTGAGAEAFF
>NA|TRBV6-1|NA|TRBJ2-5
TGTGCCAGCAGTGAACAAGGAGTAGGAGAGACCCAGTACTTC
CASSEQGVGETQYF
>NA|TRBV7-9|medium-sized|TRBJ2-7
TGTGCCAGCAGCAGGGAACGCGACGAGCAGTACTTC
CASSRERDEQYF
>NA|TRBV28|NA|TRBJ1-3
TGTGCCAGCAGTTTCGGGGGGGCTGAAAACACCATATATTTT
CASSFGGAENTIYF
>NA|TRBV30|NA|TRBJ1-2
TGTGCCTGGAGTGTAAGAGGCTATAACTATGGCTACACCTTC
CAWSVRGYNYGYTF
>TRBD1|TRBV5-6|NA|TRBJ1-6
TGTGCCAGCAGCGTCGCAACAGGGGCCTATAATTCACCCCTCCACTTT
CASSVATGAYNSPLHF
>TRBD2|TRBV7-9|NA|TRBJ2-3
TGTGCCAGCCATAGCGGGGGAAAAGCAGATACGCAGTATTTT
CASHSGGKADTQYF
>TRBD1|TRBV7-2|NA|TRBJ2-1
TGTGCCAGCAGCTTAGCGGGGACAGGGGGCGATGAGCAGTTCTTC
CASSLAGTGGDEQFF
>NA|TRBV24-1|NA|TRBJ2-5
TGTGCCACCAGTGAAAGCGCCCAAGAGACCCAGTACTTC
CATSESAQETQYF
>NA|TRBV19|NA|TRBJ2-1
TGTGCCAGTAGTATATGGAGAAGCTCCTACAATGAGCAGTTCTTC
CASSIWRSSYNEQFF
>TRBD1|TRBV7-9|NA|TRBJ1-2
TGTGCCAGCAGCTCGGACAGGGGGTCCTTCTATGGCTACACCTTC
CASSSDRGSFYGYTF
>NA|TRBV28|NA|TRBJ1-5
TGTGCCAGCCTGGCCGGGGGGACTTATAGCAATCAGCCCCAGCATTTT
CASLAGGTYSNQPQHF
>TRBD1|TRBV11-2|NA|TRBJ1-1
TGTGCCAGCAGCACGGGACAGCCCCTAAGTGAAGCTTTCTTT
CASSTGQPLSEAFF
>NA|TRBV5-6|NA|TRBJ2-7
TGTGCCAGCAGGGGGCAGGGTGACACCTACGAGCAGTACTTC
CASRGQGDTYEQYF
>NA|TRBV30|NA|TRBJ1-4
TGTGCCTGGATGGGTACAGGGACCCGAGGGATCTTT
CAWMGTGTRGIF
>TRBD2|TRBV5-1|NA|TRBJ2-3
TGCGCCAGCAGCTTGAGTCCTAGCGGGGTAGGGGCTAGCACAGATACGCAGTATTTT
CASSLSPSGVGASTDTQYF
>NA|TRBV5-1|NA|TRBJ1-1
TGCGCCAGCAGCTTACAAGATAACACTGAAGCTTTCTTT
CASSLQDNTEAFF
>NA|TRBV5-1|NA|TRBJ1-1
TGCGCCAGCAGCTCTCTCAGGGGACGAGAAGCTTTCTTT
CASSSLRGREAFF
>NA|TRBV18|NA|TRBJ1-6
TGTGCCAGCTCACCTAAAGGACAGAATTCACCCCTCCACTTT
CASSPKGQNSPLHF
>NA|TRBV3-1/TRBV3-2|NA|TRBJ2-2
TGTGCCAGCAGCCAAGTCTCAGGGATGGAGCTGTTTTTT
CASSQVSGMELFF
>NA|TRBV7-9|NA|TRBJ2-3
TGTGCCTGCCACCTCCGGGACACAGATACGCAGTATTTT
CACHLRDTDTQYF
>NA|TRBV4-3|once|TRBJ1-3
TGCGCCAGCAGCCAAGGGGGCGGAAACACCATATATTTT
CASSQGGGNTIYF
>NA|TRBV18|NA|TRBJ2-4
TGTGCCAGCTCACCCACAGGGCTGTACATTCAGTACTTC
CASSPTGLYIQYF
>NA|TRBV19|NA|TRBJ2-7
TGTGCCAGTAGTATAGTCAGGGGTGCGACCTACGAGCAGTACTTC
CASSIVRGATYEQYF
>NA|TRBV6-5|NA|TRBJ1-1
TGTGCCAGCAGTCAGGGGATGAACACTGAAGCTTTCTTT
CASSQGMNTEAFF
>NA|TRBV21-1|NA|TRBJ2-3
TGTGCCAGCAGCAAAGTCGCAGGTGACACAGATACGCAGTATTTT
CASSKVAGDTDTQYF
>NA|TRBV19|once|TRBJ1-4
TGTGCCAGTAGTATAGGGGCAGGCCTTAATGAAAAACTGTTTTTT
CASSIGAGLNEKLFF
>NA|TRBV6-5|NA|TRBJ2-7
TGTGCCAGCAGTTACTCGGCGGACTCCTCCTACGAGCAGTACTTC
CASSYSADSSYEQYF
>NA|TRBV6-5|NA|TRBJ2-2
TGTGCCAGCAGACACCCGGGTCGTGAAACCGGGGAGCTGTTTTTT
CASRHPGRETGELFF
>TRBD1|TRBV27|NA|TRBJ1-6
TGTGCCAGCAGTTCCCACCAGGGACAGGGAGGATCACCCCTCCACTTT
CASSSHQGQGGSPLHF
>NA|TRBV3-1/TRBV3-2|NA|TRBJ2-5
TGTGCCAGCAGCCAAGATCCTCGGGAGACCCAGTACTTC
CASSQDPRETQYF
>TRBD2|TRBV7-3|NA|TRBJ2-7
TGTGCCTTTCCCCCGGGGGGGAACTCCTACGAGCAGTACTTC
CAFPPGGNSYEQYF
>NA|TRBV5-1|NA|TRBJ1-1
TGCGCCAGCAGCTTGGGTCGTGGCGGATCGGAGGCTTTCTTT
CASSLGRGGSEAFF
>NA|TRBV9|few|TRBJ1-1
TGTGCCAGCAGCGTACGGGGTTGGGACACTGAAGCTTTCTTT
CASSVRGWDTEAFF
>NA|TRBV28|NA|TRBJ1-4
TGTGCCAGCAGTTCCCCCCAGGGTGGGGAAAAACTGTTTTTT
CASSSPQGGEKLFF
>NA|TRBV6-2/TRBV6-3|NA|TRBJ1-6
TGTGCCAGCAGTTTCCAAAATTCACCCCTCCACTTT
CASSFQNSPLHF